This T cell receptor (beta chain) comes out of a study of blood T cell repertoires in COVID-19. Background on the study: Specimens from acute and convalescent COVID-19 originated in the United States, Italy and Spain.

Germline V gene sequence: CDR1 ENHRY, CDR2 SYGVKD. Germline trimming cut 8 bases from V and 1 base from J; bases unmatched to any gene: 4. The CDR3 contains 13 residues. The method was immunoSEQ multiplex PCR; TCRdb's version includes in-frame clones alone and lacks a portion of them. This repertoire shows a few hundred thousand clones, roughly 84% found once; its top ten account for 2.5% to 3.5%. The receptor was isolated from a woman aged 18-29 years with acute or convalescent COVID-19. The chain links TRBV10-3 to TRBJ1-1, with 7 bases fitting TRBD1. The source material was peripheral blood. CDR3 sequence reads: CAIRRDRNTEAFF. Written as DNA, the CDR3 is TGTGCCATCCGCCGGGACAGGAACACTGAAGCTTTCTTT.